This paragraph covers one TCR beta chain sequence. Its matching antigen is unknown. The repertoire was sequenced with immunoSEQ multiplex PCR; TCRdb's copy has only in-frame clones and lacks some. The sample records under 550,000 clones, around nine tenths being singletons. Treatment specified: around 19 received Ad26.COV2.S at low or high dose, single or two shots; roughly five received placebo; per-sample allocation not given. Sample collection was performed on day 63 after the first vaccine or placebo injection. CDR3 length equals 11 residues. Germline V gene sequence: CDR1 SNHLY, CDR2 FYNNEI. The V end lost 7 bases, the J end lost 12 bases, and 15 bases lay between the germline ends. The source of the sample is a study of Ad26.COV2.S vaccination and SARS-CoV-2 variants. For the study at large: Ad26.COV2.S shots went into the muscle once or twice, 56 days apart. General observations from the study: Vaccinees and placebo recipients showed similar non-spike TCR breadth.

The TCR was taken from a person aged 18 to 59 who received the Ad26.COV2.S COVID-19 vaccine or a placebo. Sample: peripheral blood, taken in a trial of Ad26.COV2.S vaccine versus placebo. The rearrangement links TRBV2 to TRBJ2-5, with D unresolved. CDR3 protein: CASKGSPREYF. The CDR3 DNA is TGTGCCAGCAAAGGTTCTCCACGGGAGTACTTC.